A selection of T cell receptor beta chains follows, all from one sample in a study of T cell responses to AZD1222 COVID-19 vaccine. Measured with immunoSEQ multiplex PCR; TCRdb has only the in-frame clones, and not every one. The table has roughly 150,000 clones, 88% seen once. The input for sequencing was peripheral blood, taken on day 0 of AZD1222 vaccination. These receptors were taken from an adult in good health. Each CDR3 is given with its conserved first and last residue. Fields, in order: clone size, D gene, V gene, J gene, CDR3 protein, CDR3 DNA. The D gene is left open where the match is weak. The listing skips clone size in some rows; elsewhere it reads once, few, many or a size class.

clone size: NA
D gene: NA
V gene: TRBV14
J gene: TRBJ2-7
CDR3 protein: CASSQEGLYTYEQYF
CDR3 DNA: TGTGCCAGCAGCCAAGAGGGTCTTTACACTTACGAGCAGTACTTC

clone size: NA
D gene: NA
V gene: TRBV21-1
J gene: TRBJ2-7
CDR3 protein: CASSPVATGSGEQYF
CDR3 DNA: NA

clone size: NA
D gene: TRBD1
V gene: TRBV6-6
J gene: TRBJ2-3
CDR3 protein: CASSIQGAVQDTQYF
CDR3 DNA: TGTGCCAGCAGTATACAGGGGGCCGTTCAAGATACGCAGTATTTT

clone size: NA
D gene: NA
V gene: TRBV18
J gene: TRBJ2-3
CDR3 protein: CASSLSQDTQYF
CDR3 DNA: TGTGCCAGCTCATTAAGCCAAGATACGCAGTATTTT

clone size: few
D gene: NA
V gene: TRBV4-3
J gene: TRBJ1-4
CDR3 protein: CASSQLGAGATNEKLFF
CDR3 DNA: TGCGCCAGCAGCCAATTAGGAGCGGGGGCAACTAATGAAAAACTGTTTTTT

clone size: NA
D gene: NA
V gene: TRBV7-9
J gene: TRBJ2-3
CDR3 protein: CASRANSDTQYF
CDR3 DNA: TGTGCCAGCAGAGCCAATTCAGATACGCAGTATTTT

clone size: NA
D gene: NA
V gene: TRBV7-9
J gene: TRBJ1-2
CDR3 protein: CASSLGRRNYGYTF
CDR3 DNA: TGTGCCAGCAGCTTAGGTCGGCGGAACTATGGCTACACCTTC

clone size: NA
D gene: TRBD1
V gene: TRBV19
J gene: TRBJ1-1
CDR3 protein: CASSDRGNPEAFF
CDR3 DNA: TGTGCCAGTAGCGACAGGGGGAACCCAGAGGCTTTCTTT

clone size: once
D gene: TRBD1
V gene: TRBV14
J gene: TRBJ1-5
CDR3 protein: CASSQGTGQQPQHF
CDR3 DNA: TGTGCCAGCAGCCAAGGGACAGGGCAACAGCCCCAGCATTTT

clone size: NA
D gene: TRBD1
V gene: TRBV11-2
J gene: TRBJ1-1
CDR3 protein: CASSLWRQGAFKNTEAFF
CDR3 DNA: TGTGCCAGCAGCTTATGGCGACAGGGGGCGTTCAAGAACACTGAAGCTTTCTTT

clone size: NA
D gene: NA
V gene: TRBV25-1
J gene: TRBJ1-1
CDR3 protein: CASTNVDRPRAFF
CDR3 DNA: TGTGCCAGCACTAATGTTGACAGGCCGCGGGCTTTCTTT

clone size: NA
D gene: NA
V gene: TRBV27
J gene: TRBJ2-1
CDR3 protein: CASSPLGWDNEQFF
CDR3 DNA: TGTGCCAGCAGTCCCCTGGGGTGGGACAATGAGCAGTTCTTC

clone size: NA
D gene: NA
V gene: TRBV18
J gene: TRBJ2-7
CDR3 protein: CASSPSLAGYDEQYF
CDR3 DNA: TGTGCCAGCTCCCCTTCGTTAGCAGGGTACGACGAGCAGTACTTC

clone size: NA
D gene: NA
V gene: TRBV19
J gene: TRBJ2-1
CDR3 protein: CASSPRRGARNEQFF
CDR3 DNA: TGTGCCAGTAGTCCCAGGAGGGGAGCAAGGAATGAGCAGTTCTTC

clone size: NA
D gene: TRBD2
V gene: TRBV15
J gene: TRBJ2-5
CDR3 protein: CATSRDAGGPETQYF
CDR3 DNA: TGTGCCACCAGCAGAGATGCGGGAGGGCCAGAGACCCAGTACTTC

clone size: few
D gene: NA
V gene: TRBV9
J gene: TRBJ2-1
CDR3 protein: CASSDGQIYNEQFF
CDR3 DNA: TGTGCCAGCAGCGACGGACAGATATACAATGAGCAGTTCTTC

clone size: NA
D gene: TRBD1
V gene: TRBV19
J gene: TRBJ1-2
CDR3 protein: CASRGTGADYGYTF
CDR3 DNA: TGTGCCAGTAGAGGGACAGGGGCGGACTATGGCTACACCTTC

clone size: NA
D gene: TRBD2
V gene: TRBV28
J gene: TRBJ2-7
CDR3 protein: CATGGIFDEQYF
CDR3 DNA: TGCGCCACGGGGGGTATCTTCGACGAGCAGTACTTC

clone size: NA
D gene: NA
V gene: TRBV28
J gene: TRBJ1-2
CDR3 protein: CASSLGGVPNYGYTF
CDR3 DNA: TGTGCCAGCAGTTTGGGGGGGGTCCCTAACTATGGCTACACCTTC

clone size: NA
D gene: NA
V gene: TRBV6-5
J gene: TRBJ1-2
CDR3 protein: CASTQTGLDGYTF
CDR3 DNA: TGTGCCAGCACCCAAACAGGGTTGGATGGCTACACCTTC

clone size: NA
D gene: NA
V gene: TRBV5-4
J gene: TRBJ1-5
CDR3 protein: CASSRGGVNQPQHF
CDR3 DNA: TGTGCCAGCAGCCGGGGAGGGGTGAATCAGCCCCAGCATTTT

clone size: few
D gene: NA
V gene: TRBV29-1
J gene: TRBJ2-4
CDR3 protein: CSVELADIQYF
CDR3 DNA: TGCAGCGTTGAGCTAGCTGACATTCAGTACTTC